This T cell receptor (beta chain) was sequenced for a study of shared clonotypes between healthy human individuals. Source study methods: There were no quality scores in the junction-only immunoSEQ sequences, so filtering differed. Clones were read by immunoSEQ multiplex PCR, and TCRdb kept only the in-frame ones, dropping some. That table furnishes V, J and clone size, whereas the DNA furnished D and trimming. Of fewer than 400,000 clones listed, less than 85% are singletons. The CDR3 covers 19 residues. The sequence derives from a man aged 30 to 45 in good health. What was sequenced was memory CD4+ T cells sorted from blood. Sample subset: CD45RA-negative fraction. V gene TRBV12-2 combines with J gene TRBJ2-1; TRBD2 is taken as the D call from the table, unchecked against the DNA. TRBV12-2 is an annotated pseudogene. CDR3 amino acids: CASRLAQSGGGKVGVEQFF. The CDR3 nucleotides read TGTGCAAGTCGCTTAGCACAGTCGGGTGGCGGGAAAGTGGGCGTTGAGCAGTTCTTC.